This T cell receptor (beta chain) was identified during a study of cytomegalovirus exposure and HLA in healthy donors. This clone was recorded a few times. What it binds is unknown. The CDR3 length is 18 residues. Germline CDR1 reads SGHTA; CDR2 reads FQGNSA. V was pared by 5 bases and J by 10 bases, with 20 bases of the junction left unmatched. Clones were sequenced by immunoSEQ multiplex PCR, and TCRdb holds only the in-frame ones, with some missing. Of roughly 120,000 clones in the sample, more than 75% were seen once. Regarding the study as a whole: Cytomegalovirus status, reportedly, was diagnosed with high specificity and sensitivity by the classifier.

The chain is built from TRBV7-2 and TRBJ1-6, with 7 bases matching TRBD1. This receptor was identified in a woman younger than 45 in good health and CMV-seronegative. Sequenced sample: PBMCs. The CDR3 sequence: CASSARDSSPGNQSPLHF. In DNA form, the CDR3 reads TGTGCCAGCAGCGCACGGGACAGCTCTCCTGGTAATCAATCACCCCTCCACTTT. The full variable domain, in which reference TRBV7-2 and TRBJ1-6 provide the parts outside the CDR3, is GAGVSQSPSNKVTEKGKDVELRCDPISGHTALYWYRQSLGQGLEFLIYFQGNSAPDKSGLPSDRFSAERTGGSVSTLTIQRTQQEDSAVYLCASSARDSSPGNQSPLHFGNGTRLTVT.